This TCR beta chain was found in a study of blood T cells in healthy people across ages (dated by TCRdb to between 2015 and 2017). Concerning the study at large: In model experiments, template switching captured about one uniquely barcoded TCR beta cDNA molecule for every two T cells. Age-related changes in TCR beta repertoire diversity were measured in the study by deep sequencing normalized with unique cDNA molecular identifiers. Donors were grouped into four age groups: young (average roughly 16 years), middle-aged (over 35), aged (about 60) and long-lived (about 82). To avoid experimental bias, donors of different ages were distributed randomly across sequencing lanes. Using the same blood draw, the study looked at two additional independent replicas of 1 million unique cDNA reads for two donors, one aged 18 to 29 and the other aged 80 or older. Summary of the overall study and its limitations: Conclusive comparison of naive and antigen-experienced compartments was prevented by the profiling of bulk unsorted PBMCs. As age increased, observed TCR beta diversity per million T cells dropped in a roughly linear way, and a significant reduction was already evident by age about 36. There was a strong correlation between observed TCR beta diversity and the percentage of naive T cells measured by flow cytometry. Total diversity estimates from one million sequenced T cells were considered lower bounds and underestimates. Compared with the aged group, the long-lived group had more naive CD4+ T cells, fewer expanded clones and increased TCR diversity, a pattern suggesting age selection. Donor CMV infection status was unknown, potentially confounding age-related changes in expanded clonotypes.

The receptor library was made with 5' RACE. TCRdb shows the sequencer as Illumina HiSeq 2500. A second PCR of roughly 7 to 12 cycles was performed with a sample-barcoded 5' primer and a J-beta primer mix. Each TCR beta cDNA molecule received a unique molecular identifier from a template-switch 5' adaptor carrying 12 random nucleotides. At least 2.5 million CDR3-containing paired-end reads were obtained from each sample. First-strand cDNA synthesis was performed from all RNA using the Mint cDNA synthesis kit, with priming by a TRBC-specific oligonucleotide. Following uracil-DNA glycosylase treatment, all cDNA underwent a first 18-cycle PCR with the universal primers M1SS and BC2_uni_R. The source study handled its data this way. For normalization, 1 million high-quality reads, each with a distinct molecular identifier, were randomly selected from each sample. Reads sharing molecular identifiers were discarded rather than binned into consensus sequences. MiTCR, run with a Q25 quality threshold and the strictest error-elimination algorithm, handled CDR3 identification, clonotype clustering and error correction. A nonparametric unseen species model using Euler transformation provided a lower-bound estimate of total TCR beta diversity. The raw public reads went through TCRdb reprocessing: fastp at Q25, MiXCR clone calling, in-frame beta chains kept. All rows with the same CDR3 protein become a single entry with the most common DNA and genes. The V and J calls shown here were made by TCRdb, not taken from the authors' results. A total of 1 million to 1.2 million distinct CDR3 sequences appear in this sample, around two fifths of them only once. The ten most abundant clones make up under 15% of the sample.

The 39 donors, aged about 6 to 95 years, were systemically healthy Caucasian individuals from Russia. Each donor gave 9.5 to 10 milliliters of peripheral blood, drawn into EDTA-treated Vacutainer tubes. Ficoll-Paque density-gradient centrifugation was used to isolate PBMCs, with at least 6 million per sample. Total RNA was extracted from PBMCs with Trizol reagent, with at least 6 micrograms obtained per sample. The percentages of naive CD45RAhigh/CD27high T cells were determined by flow cytometry on a PBMC aliquot from every donor. The CDR3 measures 13 amino acids from cysteine to phenylalanine. Kept here is only the CDR3 DNA, which spans 39 bases and is read in frame from base 1. CDR1 and CDR2 (SGHRS, YFSETQ) derive from the germline V gene. V sheds 2 bases and J sheds 8 bases, leaving 13 bases between their ends. Notes on this clonotype: What antigen it recognizes has not been identified. Per-base qualities were not stored, and no clone one base away is much larger.

The material sequenced was blood. This sequence originates from a man younger than 35 in good health. Here the chain combines TRBV5-1 and TRBJ1-2, with no D gene named confidently. The CDR3 reads as follows: CASSFAVQGGYTF. The nucleotides are TGCGCCAGCAGCTTCGCGGTTCAAGGCGGCTACACCTTC.